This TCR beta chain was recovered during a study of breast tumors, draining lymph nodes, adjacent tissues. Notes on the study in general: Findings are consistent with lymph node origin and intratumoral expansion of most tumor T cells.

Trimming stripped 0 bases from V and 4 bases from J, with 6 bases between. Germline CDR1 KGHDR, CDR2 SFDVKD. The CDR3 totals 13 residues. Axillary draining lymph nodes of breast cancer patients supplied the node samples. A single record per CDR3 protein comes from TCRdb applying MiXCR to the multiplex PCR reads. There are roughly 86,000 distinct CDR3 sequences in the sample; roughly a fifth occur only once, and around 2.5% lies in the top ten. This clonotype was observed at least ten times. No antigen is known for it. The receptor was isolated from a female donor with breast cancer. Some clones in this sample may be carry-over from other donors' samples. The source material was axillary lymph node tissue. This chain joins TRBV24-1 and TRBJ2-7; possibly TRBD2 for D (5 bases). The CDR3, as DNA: TGTGCCACCAGTGATTTGAGAGGGTACGAGCAGTACTTC. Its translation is CATSDLRGYEQYF.